This TCR beta chain was found in a study of T cell changes during pregnancy in multiple sclerosis. This clone turned up a few times. The method was immunoSEQ multiplex PCR; TCRdb's version includes in-frame clones alone and lacks a portion of them. This sample carries over 65,000 clones, 80% to 95% of them seen once, and the ten largest clones take about 2.5%. After removal of 4 bases from V and 6 bases from J, the junction contained 4 bases not matched to a gene. CDR1 and CDR2 from the germline V gene are SGHTA and FQGTGA. CDR3 length equals 14 residues. This chain connects TRBV7-3 to TRBJ2-1, with 9 bases aligning to TRBD1. The input for sequencing was peripheral blood, taken in the first trimester of pregnancy. The origin of this receptor is a female donor with multiple sclerosis, enrolled in a pregnancy study. The CDR3 nucleotides read TGTGCCAGCAGCTACGGGACAGGGAGCAATGAGCAGTTCTTC. Translation gives CASSYGTGSNEQFF.